This TCR beta chain originates from a study of OX40 agonist ivuxolimab in advanced cancers. The overall study: Allowance was made for prior anti-PD-1, anti-PD-L1 or anti-CTLA-4 therapy, and 40% to 45% had some.

Overall study results and limits: Which antigen the expanded peripheral T cells recognized is unknown.

For this clone: Its cognate antigen is unknown.

V lost 5 bases, J lost 5 bases, and 15 bases lay in between. CDR1 and CDR2 from the germline V gene are SGHTA and FQGTGA. The CDR3 covers 15 residues. Libraries were prepared by immunoSEQ multiplex PCR; TCRdb keeps only in-frame clonotypes and omits some of them. The table shows about 69,000 clones, with approximately 90% occurring only once. Material: CD4+ or CD8+ T cells sorted from blood, obtained in a trial of the OX40 agonist ivuxolimab. The clonotype comes from an adult with an advanced solid tumor such as melanoma, head and neck, liver or kidney cancer. The V call is TRBV7-3, the J call TRBJ2-2; D unclear. DNA for the CDR3: TGTGCCAGCAGCCCCGCCGGTGGCGTAACCGGGGAGCTGTTTTTT. This translates into CASSPAGGVTGELFF.